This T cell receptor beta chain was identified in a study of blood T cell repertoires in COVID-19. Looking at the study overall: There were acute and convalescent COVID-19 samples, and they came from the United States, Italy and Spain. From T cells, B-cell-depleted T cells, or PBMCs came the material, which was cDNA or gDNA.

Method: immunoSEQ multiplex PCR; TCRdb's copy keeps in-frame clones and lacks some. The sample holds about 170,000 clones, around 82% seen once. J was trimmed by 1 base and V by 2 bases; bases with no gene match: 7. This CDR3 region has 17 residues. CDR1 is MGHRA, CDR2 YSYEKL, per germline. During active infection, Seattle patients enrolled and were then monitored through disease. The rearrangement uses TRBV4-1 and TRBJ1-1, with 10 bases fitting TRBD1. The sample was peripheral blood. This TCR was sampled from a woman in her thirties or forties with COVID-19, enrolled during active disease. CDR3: CASSQRTGGSRNTEAFF. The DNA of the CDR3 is TGCGCCAGCAGCCAACGGACAGGGGGGTCCCGGAACACTGAAGCTTTCTTT.